This T cell receptor beta chain was retrieved from a study of T cells in Graves' hyperthyroidism and ophthalmopathy. Study-wide results and limits: The model made its ophthalmopathy prediction, and onset followed a median roughly six months later.

Amplification yielded TCR beta CDR3 regions, with RNA transcripts as the source. RT-PCR in the first round (using the HTBI primer set) targeted the TCR CDR3. TCRdb re-called the multiplex PCR reads with MiXCR, one entry per CDR3 protein. In the table there are about 350,000 distinct CDR3 sequences, about a sixth of which are singletons. This clonotype was recorded at least ten times. Its antigen remains unidentified. Trimming removed 5 bases at V and 3 bases at J, with 14 bases between. The CDR3 is 14 amino acids. From germline, CDR1 is SQVTM and CDR2 ANQGSEA. The J gene is TRBJ1-3, the V gene TRBV29-1, with D perhaps TRBD1 (6 bases). This clonotype was obtained from a middle-aged woman with Graves' ophthalmopathy. The source material was blood. Here the CDR3 reads CSVTGARGGNTIYF. CDR3 in DNA: TGCAGCGTTACGGGGGCCAGGGGTGGAAACACCATATATTTT. Full variable domain (outside the CDR3, taken from reference TRBV29-1 and TRBJ1-3): SAVISQKPSRDICQRGTSLTIQCQVDSQVTMMFWYRQQPGQSLTLIATANQGSEATYESGFVIDKFPISRPNLTFSTLTVSNMSPEDSSIYLCSVTGARGGNTIYFGEGSWLTVV.